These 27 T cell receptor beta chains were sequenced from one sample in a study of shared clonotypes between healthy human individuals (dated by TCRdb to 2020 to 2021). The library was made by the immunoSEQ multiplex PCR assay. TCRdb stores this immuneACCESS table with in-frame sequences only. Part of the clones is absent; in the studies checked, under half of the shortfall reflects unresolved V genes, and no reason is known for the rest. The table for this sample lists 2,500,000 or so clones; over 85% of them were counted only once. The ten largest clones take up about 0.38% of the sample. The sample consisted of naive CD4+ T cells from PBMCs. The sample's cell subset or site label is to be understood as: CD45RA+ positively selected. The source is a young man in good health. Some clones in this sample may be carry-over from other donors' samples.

In DNA, the CDR3 is TGCGCCAGCAGCGAAAACAGCGGAAACACCATATATTTT. Translating it yields CASSENSGNTIYF. This sequence joins TRBV5-1 and TRBJ1-3; D is ambiguous. Germline V lookup: CDR1 SGHRS, CDR2 YFSETQ. The CDR3 runs to 13 residues. Trimming pared 4 bases from V and 4 bases from J, leaving 9 bases between.

This chain's CDR3 is CASSPEGQSSSAFF. The CDR3 DNA reads TGTGCCAGCAGCCCGGAGGGACAGAGCTCTTCTGCTTTCTTT. The chain joins TRBV7-9 to TRBJ1-1, with 7 bases lining up with TRBD1. The J segment lost 11 bases and the V segment lost 5 bases, leaving 14 bases of the junction unmatched. Germline CDR1 reads SEHNR; CDR2 reads FQNEAQ (reference sequence). The CDR3 loop spans 14 amino acids. Full variable domain (outside the CDR3, taken from reference TRBV7-9 and TRBJ1-1): DTGVSQNPRHKITKRGQNVTFRCDPISEHNRLYWYRQTLGQGPEFLTYFQNEAQLEKSRLLSDRFSAERPKGSFSTLEIQRTEQGDSAMYLCASSPEGQSSSAFFGQGTRLTVV.

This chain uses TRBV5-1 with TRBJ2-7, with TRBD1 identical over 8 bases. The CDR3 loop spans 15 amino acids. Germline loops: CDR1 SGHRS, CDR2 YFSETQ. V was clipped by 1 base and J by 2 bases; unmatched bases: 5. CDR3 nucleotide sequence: TGCGCCAGCAGCTTGCAGGGGGCAGTGACCTACGAGCAGTACTTC. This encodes CASSLQGAVTYEQYF.

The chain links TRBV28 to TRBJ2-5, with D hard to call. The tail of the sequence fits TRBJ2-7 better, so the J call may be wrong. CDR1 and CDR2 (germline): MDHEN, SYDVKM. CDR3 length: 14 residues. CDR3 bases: TGTGCCAGCAGCGATCAGAACTGGATCTACGAGCAGTACTTC. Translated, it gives CASSDQNWIYEQYF.

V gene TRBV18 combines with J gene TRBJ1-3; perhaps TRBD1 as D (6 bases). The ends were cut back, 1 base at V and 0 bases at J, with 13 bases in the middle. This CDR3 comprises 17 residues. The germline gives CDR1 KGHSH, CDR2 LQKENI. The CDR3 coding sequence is TGTGCCAGCTCACCACAGACAGGTTCTAGCTCTGGAAACACCATATATTTT. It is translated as CASSPQTGSSSGNTIYF.

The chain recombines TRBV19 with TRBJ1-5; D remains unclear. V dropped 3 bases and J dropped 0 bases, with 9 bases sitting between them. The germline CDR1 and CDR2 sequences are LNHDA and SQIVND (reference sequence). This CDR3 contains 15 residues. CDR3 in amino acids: CASSMDGYSNQPQHF. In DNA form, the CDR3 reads TGTGCCAGTAGTATGGATGGTTATAGCAATCAGCCCCAGCATTTT.

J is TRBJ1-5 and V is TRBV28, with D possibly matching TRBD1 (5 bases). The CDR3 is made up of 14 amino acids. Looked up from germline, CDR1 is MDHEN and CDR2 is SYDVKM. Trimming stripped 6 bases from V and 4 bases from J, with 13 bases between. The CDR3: CASRSGTDNQPQHF. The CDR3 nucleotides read TGTGCCAGCAGGTCCGGGACCGATAATCAGCCCCAGCATTTT.

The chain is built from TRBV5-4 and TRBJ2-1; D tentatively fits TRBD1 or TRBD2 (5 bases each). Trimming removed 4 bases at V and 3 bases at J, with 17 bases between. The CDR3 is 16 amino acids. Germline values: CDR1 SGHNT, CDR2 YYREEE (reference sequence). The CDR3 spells CASSRSGGSHYNEQFF. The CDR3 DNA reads TGTGCCAGCAGCCGATCTGGGGGATCCCACTACAATGAGCAGTTCTTC.

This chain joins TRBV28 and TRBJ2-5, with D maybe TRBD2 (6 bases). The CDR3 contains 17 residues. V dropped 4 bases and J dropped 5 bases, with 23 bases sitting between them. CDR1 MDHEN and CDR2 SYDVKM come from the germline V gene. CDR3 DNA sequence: TGTGCCAGCAGTTCTGGAGGGCTCGGACGGGCGGGGGAGACCCAGTACTTC. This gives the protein CASSSGGLGRAGETQYF.

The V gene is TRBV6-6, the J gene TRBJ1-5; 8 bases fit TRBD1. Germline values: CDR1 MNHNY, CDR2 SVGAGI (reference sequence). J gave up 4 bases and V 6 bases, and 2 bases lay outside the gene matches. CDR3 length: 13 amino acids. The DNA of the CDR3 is TGTGCCAGCAGGGACAGGGAGAATCAGCCCCAGCATTTT. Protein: CASRDRENQPQHF.

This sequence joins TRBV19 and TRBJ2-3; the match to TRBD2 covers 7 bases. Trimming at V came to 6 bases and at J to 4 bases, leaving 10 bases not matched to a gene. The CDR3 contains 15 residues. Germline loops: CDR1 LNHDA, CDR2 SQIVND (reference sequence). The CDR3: CASRLRLATSDTQYF. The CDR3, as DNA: TGTGCCAGTAGACTAAGACTAGCAACATCAGATACGCAGTATTTT.

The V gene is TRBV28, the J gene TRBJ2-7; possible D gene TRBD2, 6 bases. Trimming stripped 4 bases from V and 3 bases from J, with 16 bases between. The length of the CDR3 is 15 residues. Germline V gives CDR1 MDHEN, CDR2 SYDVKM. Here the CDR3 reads CASSSPYAGFYEQYF. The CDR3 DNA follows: TGTGCCAGCAGTTCCCCCTATGCGGGGTTCTACGAGCAGTACTTC.

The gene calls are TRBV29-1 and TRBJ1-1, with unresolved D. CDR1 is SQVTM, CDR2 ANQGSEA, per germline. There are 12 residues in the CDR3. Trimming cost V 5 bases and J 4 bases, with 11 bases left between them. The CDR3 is CSVHGQSTEAFF. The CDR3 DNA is TGCAGCGTTCATGGGCAGAGCACTGAAGCTTTCTTT.

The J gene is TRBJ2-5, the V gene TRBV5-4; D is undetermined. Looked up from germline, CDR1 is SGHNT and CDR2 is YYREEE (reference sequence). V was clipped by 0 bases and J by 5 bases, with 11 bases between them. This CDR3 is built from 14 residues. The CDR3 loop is CASSLAQRKETQYF. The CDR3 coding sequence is TGTGCCAGCAGCTTGGCCCAAAGAAAGGAGACCCAGTACTTC. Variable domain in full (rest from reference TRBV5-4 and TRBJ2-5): ETGVTQSPTHLIKTRGQQVTLRCSSQSGHNTVSWYQQALGQGPQFIFQYYREEENGRGNFPPRFSGLQFPNYSSELNVNALELDDSALYLCASSLAQRKETQYFGPGTRLLVL.

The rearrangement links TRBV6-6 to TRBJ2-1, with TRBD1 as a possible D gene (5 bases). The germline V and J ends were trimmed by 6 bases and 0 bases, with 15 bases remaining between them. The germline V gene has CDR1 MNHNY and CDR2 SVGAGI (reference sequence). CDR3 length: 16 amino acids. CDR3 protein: CASSPRASGSYNEQFF. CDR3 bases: TGTGCCAGCAGCCCCAGGGCCTCCGGCTCCTACAATGAGCAGTTCTTC.

The CDR3 DNA reads TGTGCCAGCTGTAACCAGCGGGCCTACGAGCAGTACTTC. The encoded protein is CASCNQRAYEQYF. The rearrangement joins TRBV6-1 to TRBJ2-7; the D gene is possibly TRBD2 (6 bases). With 8 bases removed from V and 2 bases from J, the gap between germline ends came to 13 bases. The length of the CDR3 is 13 residues. The germline V gene encodes CDR1 MNHNS and CDR2 SASEGT.

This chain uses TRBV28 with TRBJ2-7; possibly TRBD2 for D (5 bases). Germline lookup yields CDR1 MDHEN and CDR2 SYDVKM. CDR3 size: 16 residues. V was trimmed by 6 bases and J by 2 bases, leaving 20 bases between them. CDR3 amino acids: CASSSARAAKTYEQYF. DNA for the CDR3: TGTGCCAGCAGCTCCGCCCGAGCGGCAAAGACCTACGAGCAGTACTTC. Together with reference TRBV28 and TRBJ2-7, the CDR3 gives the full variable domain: DVKVTQSSRYLVKRTGEKVFLECVQDMDHENMFWYRQDPGLGLRLIYFSYDVKMKEKGDIPEGYSVSREKKERFSLILESASTNQTSMYLCASSSARAAKTYEQYFGPGTRLTVT.

The CDR3, as DNA: TGTGCCAGCAGTGACCGGGACACGGGCTGGGGTCGGGGTGAAAAACTGTTTTTT. Protein product: CASSDRDTGWGRGEKLFF. The V gene is TRBV2, the J gene TRBJ1-4; D is possibly TRBD1 (6 bases). Germline V lookup: CDR1 SNHLY, CDR2 FYNNEI. The CDR3 totals 18 residues. V lost 3 bases to trimming and J lost 7 bases, with 24 bases between them.

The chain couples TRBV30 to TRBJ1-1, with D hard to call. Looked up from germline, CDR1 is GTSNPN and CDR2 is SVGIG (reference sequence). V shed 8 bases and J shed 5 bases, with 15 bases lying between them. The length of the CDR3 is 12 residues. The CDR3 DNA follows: TGTGCCCGAACCGGGCCGCGGACTGAAGCTTTCTTT. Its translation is CARTGPRTEAFF. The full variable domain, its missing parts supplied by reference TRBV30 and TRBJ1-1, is SQTIHQWPATLVQPVGSPLSLECTVEGTSNPNLYWYRQAAGRGLQLLFYSVGIGQISSEVPQNLSASRPQDRQFILSSKKLLLSDSGFYLCARTGPRTEAFFGQGTRLTVV.

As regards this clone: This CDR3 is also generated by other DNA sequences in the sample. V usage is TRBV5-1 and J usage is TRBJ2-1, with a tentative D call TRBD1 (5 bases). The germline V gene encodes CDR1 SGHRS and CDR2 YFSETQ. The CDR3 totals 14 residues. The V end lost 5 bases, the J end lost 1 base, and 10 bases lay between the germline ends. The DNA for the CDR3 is TGCGCCAGCAGACTCGCAGGGTCCTACAATGAGCAGTTCTTC. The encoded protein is CASRLAGSYNEQFF.

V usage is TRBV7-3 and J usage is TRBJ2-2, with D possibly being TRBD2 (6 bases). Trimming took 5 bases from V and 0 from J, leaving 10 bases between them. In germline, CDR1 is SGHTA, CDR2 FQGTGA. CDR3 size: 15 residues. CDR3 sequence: CASSPAGPNTGELFF. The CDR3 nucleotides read TGTGCCAGCAGCCCCGCGGGACCGAACACCGGGGAGCTGTTTTTT.

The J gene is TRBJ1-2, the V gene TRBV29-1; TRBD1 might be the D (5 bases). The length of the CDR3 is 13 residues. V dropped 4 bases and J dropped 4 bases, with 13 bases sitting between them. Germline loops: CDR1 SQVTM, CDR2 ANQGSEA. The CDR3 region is CSVGGRASYGYTF. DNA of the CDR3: TGCAGCGTTGGGGGGAGGGCCAGCTATGGCTACACCTTC.

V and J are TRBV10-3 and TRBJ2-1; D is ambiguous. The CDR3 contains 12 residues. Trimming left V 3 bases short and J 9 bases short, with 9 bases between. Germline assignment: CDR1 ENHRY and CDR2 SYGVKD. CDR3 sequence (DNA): TGTGCCATCAGTGACCGGTGGACTGAGCAGTTCTTC. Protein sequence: CAISDRWTEQFF.

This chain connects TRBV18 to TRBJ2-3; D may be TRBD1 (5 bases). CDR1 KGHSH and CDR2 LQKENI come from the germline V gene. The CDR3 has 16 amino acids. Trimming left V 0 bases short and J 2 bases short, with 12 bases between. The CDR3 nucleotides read TGTGCCAGCTCACCACCTGCCCAGGGATACACAGATACGCAGTATTTT. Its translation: CASSPPAQGYTDTQYF. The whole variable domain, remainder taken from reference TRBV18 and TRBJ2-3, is NAGVMQNPRHLVRRRGQEARLRCSPMKGHSHVYWYRQLPEEGLKFMVYLQKENIIDESGMPKERFSAEFPKEGPSILRIQQVVRGDSAAYFCASSPPAQGYTDTQYFGPGTRLTVL.

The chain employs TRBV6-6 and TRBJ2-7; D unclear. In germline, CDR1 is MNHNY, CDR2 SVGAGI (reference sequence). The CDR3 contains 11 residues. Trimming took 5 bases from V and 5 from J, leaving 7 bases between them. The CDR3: CASSQWDEQYF. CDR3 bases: TGTGCCAGCAGTCAGTGGGACGAGCAGTACTTC.

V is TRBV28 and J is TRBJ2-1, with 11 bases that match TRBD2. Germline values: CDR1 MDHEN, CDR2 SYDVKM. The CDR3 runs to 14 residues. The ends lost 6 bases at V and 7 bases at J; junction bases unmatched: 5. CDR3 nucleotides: TGTGCCAGCAGCACTCTAGCGGGAGGAAATGAGCAGTTCTTC. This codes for CASSTLAGGNEQFF.

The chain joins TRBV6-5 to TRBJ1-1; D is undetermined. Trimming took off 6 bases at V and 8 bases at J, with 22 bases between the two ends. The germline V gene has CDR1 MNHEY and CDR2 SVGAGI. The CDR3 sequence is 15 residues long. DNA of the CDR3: TGTGCCAGCAGCTCTATTTCTGGGTTCGGAAAAGAAGCTTTCTTT. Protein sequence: CASSSISGFGKEAFF.